The 20 T cell receptor beta chains below all came from one sample that was sequenced in a study of T-cell reconstitution after alpha-beta-depleted transplantation in children. It was with unique molecular identifiers that the TCRbeta library was prepared. TCRdb used MiXCR to reprocess the PCR reads, holding one entry per CDR3 protein. The sample lists roughly 350,000 distinct CDR3 sequences, 10% occurring once. This material consisted of PBMCs from the stem cell graft donor, taken from the stem cell graft. The receptors here all came from a human donor who donated a stem cell graft to a child with acute lymphoblastic leukemia.

This clonotype was found a few times. CDR3 nucleotide sequence: TGTGCCAGCAGTTTAGCCGGGACAGGGCTAAATCAGCCCCAGCATTTT. Protein product: CASSLAGTGLNQPQHF. The V and J genes are TRBV12-3 or TRBV12-4 and TRBJ1-5, with TRBD1 matching over 9 bases. The V and J ends lost 0 bases and 4 bases, in that order; junction bases with no gene match: 4. The CDR3 loop spans 16 amino acids.

The chain recombines TRBV5-6 with TRBJ1-1; D gene uncertain. The germline V gene encodes CDR1 SGHDT and CDR2 YYEEEE. V was shortened by 5 bases and J by 3 bases, with 8 bases between the two germline ends. This CDR3 is 12 amino acids long. This CDR3 reads CASRGMDTEAFF. The CDR3 coding sequence is TGTGCCAGCAGGGGGATGGACACTGAAGCTTTCTTT.

This clonotype was counted only a few times. The chain recombines TRBV7-2 with TRBJ2-1; 9 bases agree with TRBD2. The CDR3 contains 15 residues. CDR1 is SGHTA and CDR2 is FQGNSA in the germline V gene. Trimming at V came to 5 bases and at J to 5 bases, leaving 7 bases not matched to a gene. CDR3: CASSLTSGLDNEQFF. The DNA for the CDR3 is TGTGCCAGCAGCCTTACTAGCGGGCTAGACAATGAGCAGTTCTTC.

This clonotype was recorded many times. This chain links TRBV20-1 with TRBJ1-2, with 7 bases matching TRBD1. There are 16 residues in the CDR3. Germline V gene sequence: CDR1 DFQATT, CDR2 SNEGSKA (reference sequence). V shed 5 bases, J shed 4 bases, and the junction held 16 bases outside the gene matches. Written as DNA, the CDR3 is TGCAGTGCTCAATTGGACAGGATAGAGCGCCTCTATGGCTACACCTTC. This sequence encodes CSAQLDRIERLYGYTF.

The chain carries TRBV5-1 and TRBJ2-1; D perhaps matches TRBD2 (6 bases). There are 15 residues in the CDR3. V was cut by 4 bases and J by 9 bases, with 20 bases left in between. Germline-derived CDR1 and CDR2 are SGHRS and YFSETQ. CDR3 nucleotide sequence: TGCGCCAGCAGCGCCCTGGGACTGCCCTCCCCTGAGCAGTTCTTC. Translation: CASSALGLPSPEQFF.

The chain is built from TRBV9 and TRBJ2-3; D not resolved. Trimming removed 4 bases from V and 4 bases from J, with 13 bases in between. From germline, CDR1 is SGDLS and CDR2 YYNGEE. The CDR3 is 14 amino acids. The CDR3 protein is CASSNSLEADTQYF. CDR3 nucleotide sequence: TGTGCCAGCAGCAACTCCTTGGAAGCAGATACGCAGTATTTT.

Within the sample, this clonotype is medium-sized. The rearrangement links TRBV6-4 to TRBJ2-4, with 8 bases identical to TRBD1. The germline V gene encodes CDR1 MRHNA and CDR2 SNTAGT. V was clipped by 0 bases and J by 8 bases; unmatched bases: 0. The CDR3 covers 13 residues. The chain's CDR3 is CASSDSDRDIQYF. The CDR3 DNA is TGTGCCAGCAGTGACTCGGACAGGGACATTCAGTACTTC.

Notes on this clonotype: Germline is not matched at one junction end, which may reflect a read error. This chain connects TRBV7-9 to TRBJ2-7, with 9 bases fitting TRBD2. The CDR3 contains 16 residues. Germline CDR1 SEHNR, CDR2 FQNEAQ (reference sequence). CDR3 sequence (DNA): TGTGCCAGCAGCTTACTTAGCGGGAGAAAATTGGACGACCAGTACTTC. This gives the protein CASSLLSGRKLDDQYF.

CDR3 loop: CSVGPGTTETQYF. For the CDR3, the DNA is TGCAGCGTTGGACCCGGGACGACAGAGACCCAGTACTTC. J is TRBJ2-5 and V is TRBV29-1; D is possibly TRBD1 or TRBD2 (5 bases each). The CDR3 loop spans 13 amino acids. V was clipped by 4 bases and J by 4 bases, with 13 bases between them. Germline loops: CDR1 SQVTM, CDR2 ANQGSEA.

The genes are TRBV7-9 and TRBJ1-4; the D is unclear. Trimming took 6 bases from V and 0 from J, leaving 11 bases between them. CDR1 is SEHNR and CDR2 is FQNEAQ in the germline V gene (reference sequence). CDR3 length: 15 amino acids. The CDR3 region is CASSPARSTNEKLFF. In nucleotides, the CDR3 is TGTGCCAGCAGTCCCGCCAGGTCAACTAATGAAAAACTGTTTTTT.

The chain has TRBV6-5 and TRBJ1-3; D not certain. V lost 4 bases and J 0 bases, leaving 7 bases between the germline ends. This CDR3 comprises 14 residues. Germline CDR1 reads MNHEY; CDR2 reads SVGAGI. CDR3 nucleotide sequence: TGTGCCAGCAGTTCACCTAACTCTGGAAACACCATATATTTT. Protein sequence: CASSSPNSGNTIYF.

This clonotype was counted at least ten times. The chain recombines TRBV9 with TRBJ1-5, with D possibly TRBD1 on 6 matching bases. Trimming left V 0 bases short and J 7 bases short, with 14 bases between. CDR3 length: 15 residues. CDR1 is SGDLS, CDR2 YYNGEE, per germline. The DNA for the CDR3 is TGTGCCAGCAGCGTAGAGGGACAAGGCGGGCAGCCCCAGCATTTT. It encodes CASSVEGQGGQPQHF.

The chain is built from TRBV4-1 and TRBJ1-3, with a possible D match to TRBD1 (5 bases). Trimming took 1 base from V and 4 from J, leaving 17 bases between them. The CDR3 is made up of 17 amino acids. Germline CDR1 reads MGHRA; CDR2 reads YSYEKL. CDR3 coding DNA: TGCGCCAGCAGCCAAGCCCGGGGGACGGGGATCGGAAACACCATATATTTT. This translates into CASSQARGTGIGNTIYF.

The table lists this clonotype with a few counts. This chain connects TRBV15 to TRBJ2-1, with D perhaps TRBD1 or TRBD2 (6 bases each). This CDR3 has 17 amino acids. V gave up 0 bases and J gave up 0 bases, with 12 bases separating them. Germline values: CDR1 LNHNV, CDR2 YYDKDF (reference sequence). The CDR3 DNA sequence: TGTGCCACCAGCAGAGATCGAGGAGGGGGCTCCTACAATGAGCAGTTCTTC. Translated: CATSRDRGGGSYNEQFF.

This clonotype came up many times. This sequence joins TRBV18 and TRBJ2-1, with TRBD2 matching 9 bases. The CDR3 runs to 16 residues. The trim removed 3 bases at V and 4 bases at J, leaving 7 bases unmatched. Germline values: CDR1 KGHSH, CDR2 LQKENI. As DNA, the CDR3 is TGTGCCAGCTCACCCCTAGCGGGGCAGCTATACAATGAGCAGTTCTTC. The encoded protein is CASSPLAGQLYNEQFF.

The chain has TRBV6-2 or TRBV6-3 and TRBJ2-3; D is undetermined. The germline V gene encodes CDR1 MNHEY and CDR2 SVGEGT. The V gene lost 9 bases and the J gene lost 5 bases, with 9 bases spanning the gap. The CDR3 extends over 11 amino acids. DNA of the CDR3: TGTGCCAGTAAGACTGGAGATACGCAGTATTTT. Translated: CASKTGDTQYF.

This clonotype has just a few counts. The gene calls are TRBV5-1 and TRBJ2-7, with 10 bases lining up with TRBD1. J lost 2 bases, V lost 0 bases, and 8 bases had no gene match. Germline V gene lookup returns CDR1 SGHRS and CDR2 YFSETQ. The CDR3 contains 17 residues. The CDR3 spells CASSLELRDRGAYEQYF. The CDR3 nucleotides read TGCGCCAGCAGCTTGGAACTCCGGGACAGGGGCGCCTACGAGCAGTACTTC. Drawing the rest from reference TRBV5-1 and TRBJ2-7, the complete variable domain is KAGVTQTPRYLIKTRGQQVTLSCSPISGHRSVSWYQQTPGQGLQFLFEYFSETQRNKGNFPGRFSGRQFSNSRSEMNVSTLELGDSALYLCASSLELRDRGAYEQYFGPGTRLTVT.

V and J are TRBV20-1 and TRBJ2-1, with 15 bases lining up with TRBD2. The germline V gene has CDR1 DFQATT and CDR2 SNEGSKA (reference sequence). After removal of 5 bases from V and 7 bases from J, the junction contained 6 bases not matched to a gene. The CDR3 contains 15 residues. For the CDR3, the DNA is TGCAGTGCTCCGGGACTAGCGGGAGGTGATAATGAGCAGTTCTTC. It translates to CSAPGLAGGDNEQFF.

This clonotype was seen ten or more times. The chain recombines TRBV20-1 with TRBJ2-3; 11 bases are shared with TRBD2. J gave up 4 bases and V 0 bases, and 6 bases lay outside the gene matches. The CDR3 length is 16 residues. The germline gives CDR1 DFQATT, CDR2 SNEGSKA (reference sequence). CDR3 DNA: TGCAGTGCTAGAGACGCTAGCGGGAGGTGGGCAGATACGCAGTATTTT. Encoded protein: CSARDASGRWADTQYF.

Regarding this clonotype: The junction departs from germline at one end; a sequencing error may be responsible. The V gene is TRBV7-7, the J gene TRBJ2-5; 10 bases match TRBD2. This CDR3 has 16 residues. Germline V gives CDR1 SSHAT, CDR2 FNYEAQ (reference sequence). The chain's CDR3 is CASSLSWNSGGETQYF. The CDR3 bases are TGTGCTAGCAGCCTCAGTTGGAATAGCGGGGGGGAGACCCAGTACTTC. Supplemented by reference TRBV7-7 and TRBJ2-5, the full variable domain reads GAGVSQSPRYKVTKRGQDVTLRCDPISSHATLYWYQQALGQGPEFLTYFNYEAQPDKSGLPSDRFSAERPEGSISTLTIQRTEQRDSAMYRCASSLSWNSGGETQYFGPGTRLLVL.